The T cell receptor beta chain under discussion was sequenced for a study of OX40 agonist ivuxolimab in advanced cancers. Broader study findings: There were, on average, more expanded clones in CD8+ T cells than in CD4+.

The data were produced by immunoSEQ multiplex PCR, yet TCRdb's version contains in-frame clones alone and is incomplete. The sample has some 34,000 clones, less than 85% seen once. This clone is termed medium-sized. Its antigen is unknown. This same CDR3 is encoded by further DNA sequences in the sample. This CDR3 contains 14 residues. V gave up 3 bases and J gave up 0 bases, with 9 bases separating them. Germline values: CDR1 MDHEN, CDR2 SYDVKM. Sequencing was performed on CD4+ or CD8+ T cells sorted from blood, taken in a trial of the OX40 agonist ivuxolimab. The clonotype was recovered from an adult with an advanced solid tumor such as melanoma, head and neck, liver or kidney cancer. The J gene is TRBJ2-7, the V gene TRBV28; D is uncertain. This CDR3 reads CASSLFGSSYEQYF. The DNA of the CDR3 is TGTGCCAGCAGTTTGTTCGGCAGCTCCTACGAGCAGTACTTC.